Shown below are 20 T cell receptor beta chains from a single sample sequenced in a study of blood T cell repertoires in COVID-19. Data came from immunoSEQ multiplex PCR; TCRdb stores just in-frame clones and leaves some out. The sample includes approximately 200,000 clones, approximately 90% seen only once; the top ten take less than 1.5%. The material sequenced was peripheral blood. These receptors all stem from a man younger than 40 with acute or convalescent COVID-19.

This clone was seen more than once but under ten times. This sequence joins TRBV28 and TRBJ1-2, with no clear D. V shed 2 bases and J shed 6 bases, with 13 bases lying between them. Germline CDR1 MDHEN, CDR2 SYDVKM. There are 14 residues in the CDR3. As DNA, the CDR3 is TGTGCCAGCAGTTTAACCCCAAGCAAGCATGGCTACACCTTC. It is translated as CASSLTPSKHGYTF.

CDR3 coding DNA: TGTGCCAGCAGAGGATTTTTGGGGGCAGGGAATTCGGCTTTCTTT. This codes for CASRGFLGAGNSAFF. V is TRBV27 and J is TRBJ1-1; possible D gene TRBD1, 6 bases. V was shortened by 6 bases and J by 11 bases, with 25 bases between the two germline ends. This CDR3 spans 15 amino acids. Germline lookup yields CDR1 MNHEY and CDR2 SMNVEV (reference sequence).

The chain has TRBV13 and TRBJ2-1; 9 nucleotides match TRBD2. The germline gives CDR1 PRHDT, CDR2 FYEKMQ (reference sequence). The CDR3 sequence is 15 residues long. Trimming cost V 6 bases and J 7 bases; bases outside gene matches: 10. CDR3 nucleotide sequence: TGTGCCAGCAGGAGATGGCTAGCGGGAATTAATGAGCAGTTCTTC. The encoded protein is CASRRWLAGINEQFF.

The rearrangement joins TRBV25-1 to TRBJ1-2, with 7 bases fitting TRBD1. V lost 3 bases to trimming and J lost 7 bases; unmatched junction nucleotides: 5. The CDR3 sequence is 13 residues long. Germline V gives CDR1 MGHDK, CDR2 SYGVNS. In nucleotides, the CDR3 is TGTGCCAGCAGTGAGCAGGGGGTGAGTGGCTACACCTTC. Protein product: CASSEQGVSGYTF.

The genes are TRBV30 and TRBJ1-1; 7 positions agree with TRBD1. This CDR3 region has 14 residues. Germline lookup yields CDR1 GTSNPN and CDR2 SVGIG (reference sequence). Trimming removed 2 bases from V and 6 bases from J; junction bases left unmatched: 9. In DNA, the CDR3 is TGTGCCTGGAGTCCTGGGACAGCGGCCCCTGAAGCTTTCTTT. Its protein is CAWSPGTAAPEAFF. Using reference TRBV30 and TRBJ1-1 for the parts outside the CDR3, the full variable domain is SQTIHQWPATLVQPVGSPLSLECTVEGTSNPNLYWYRQAAGRGLQLLFYSVGIGQISSEVPQNLSASRPQDRQFILSSKKLLLSDSGFYLCAWSPGTAAPEAFFGQGTRLTVV.

The V call is TRBV19, the J call TRBJ1-5; no clear D. The CDR3 loop spans 14 amino acids. The germline V gene has CDR1 LNHDA and CDR2 SQIVND (reference sequence). Trimming cost V 1 base and J 6 bases, with 10 bases left between them. This CDR3 is CASSIGSQAQPQHF. The CDR3 DNA reads TGTGCCAGTAGTATAGGGTCCCAAGCTCAGCCCCAGCATTTT.

V usage is TRBV11-1 and J usage is TRBJ2-1, with 15 bases matching TRBD2. CDR1 SGHAT and CDR2 FQDESV come from the germline V gene (reference sequence). V lost 5 bases and J lost 8; bases outside the gene matches: 4. The CDR3 runs to 15 residues. The CDR3 is CASSRTSGGADEQFF. The CDR3 bases are TGTGCCAGCAGCCGGACTAGCGGGGGGGCCGATGAGCAGTTCTTC. Full variable domain (rest looked up from reference TRBV11-1 and TRBJ2-1): EAEVAQSPRYKITEKSQAVAFWCDPISGHATLYWYRQILGQGPELLVQFQDESVVDDSQLPKDRFSAERLKGVDSTLKIQPAELGDSAMYLCASSRTSGGADEQFFGPGTRLTVL.

CDR3 coding DNA: TGTGCCAGCAGTCCCGACAGGGACGACCAGCCCCAGCATTTT. Protein: CASSPDRDDQPQHF. The genes are TRBV2 and TRBJ1-5, with 7 positions matching TRBD1. The germline gives CDR1 SNHLY, CDR2 FYNNEI. This CDR3 is 14 amino acids long. V was clipped by 5 bases and J by 7 bases; unmatched bases: 8.

The genes are TRBV5-1 and TRBJ2-7, with 10 bases aligning to TRBD1. Germline lookup yields CDR1 SGHRS and CDR2 YFSETQ. This CDR3 is 15 amino acids long. V lost 5 bases and J lost 7; bases outside the gene matches: 12. The CDR3 nucleotides read TGCGCCAGCAGTCCCCGGGACAGGGGAGTTCTGGAGCAGTACTTC. Translating gives CASSPRDRGVLEQYF.

The genes are TRBV5-4 and TRBJ2-5; 8 nucleotides match TRBD2. The CDR3 extends over 16 amino acids. In germline, CDR1 is SGHNT, CDR2 YYREEE (reference sequence). Trimming at V came to 4 bases and at J to 1 base, leaving 9 bases not matched to a gene. CDR3 sequence: CASSPEASGLQETQYF. CDR3 nucleotide sequence: TGTGCCAGCAGCCCCGAGGCTAGCGGGCTCCAAGAGACCCAGTACTTC.

This clone was seen only once. The chain joins TRBV18 to TRBJ1-2, with D unresolved. V lost 1 base and J lost 4, with 7 bases in between. The germline CDR1 and CDR2 sequences are KGHSH and LQKENI. There are 13 residues in the CDR3. The DNA for the CDR3 is TGTGCCAGCTCACCACTTACAACCTATGGCTACACCTTC. Translated, it gives CASSPLTTYGYTF.

The V call is TRBV24-1, the J call TRBJ1-1, with D perhaps matching TRBD1 (6 bases). The germline gives CDR1 KGHDR, CDR2 SFDVKD. This CDR3 has 14 amino acids. V was cut by 4 bases and J by 1 base, with 9 bases left in between. CDR3 residues: CATSDQTGNTEAFF. CDR3 bases: TGTGCCACCAGTGACCAGACAGGGAACACTGAAGCTTTCTTT.

The V and J genes are TRBV10-1 and TRBJ2-7; D gene ambiguous. The CDR3 runs 14 residues. Trimming took 7 bases from V and 4 from J, leaving 17 bases between them. Germline CDR1 WNHNN, CDR2 SYGVQD (reference sequence). The CDR3 sequence: CASIANDLPYEQYF. The CDR3 DNA is TGCGCCAGCATTGCGAACGACTTACCGTACGAGCAGTACTTC.

V usage is TRBV6-5 and J usage is TRBJ1-2, with 9 bases matching TRBD1. CDR1 is MNHEY, CDR2 SVGAGI, per germline. V dropped 4 bases and J dropped 4; count of bases not matched to a gene: 10. There are 16 residues in the CDR3. The CDR3 nucleotides are TGTGCCAGCAGTTTTCTGACGGGACAGGGCGGCTATGGCTACACCTTC. It encodes CASSFLTGQGGYGYTF.

The gene calls are TRBV28 and TRBJ2-7; 7 bases fit TRBD1. The V gene's germline CDR1 is MDHEN and CDR2 SYDVKM. The CDR3 contains 15 residues. Germline trimming cut 2 bases from V and 7 bases from J; bases unmatched to any gene: 11. CDR3 nucleotide sequence: TGTGCCAGCAGTTTAGCGACAGGGTTCACCTCGGAGCAGTACTTC. Translated, it gives CASSLATGFTSEQYF.

The chain employs TRBV2 and TRBJ1-4, with a possible D match to TRBD1 (6 bases). Per germline, CDR1 SNHLY and CDR2 FYNNEI. Trimming left V 8 bases short and J 8 bases short, with 18 bases between. CDR3 length: 14 residues. CDR3 in DNA: TGTGCCAGCCTTTGGGGGGGCTCAGGGGAAAAACTGTTTTTT. It codes for CASLWGGSGEKLFF.

This chain connects TRBV18 to TRBJ1-4; D uncertain. This CDR3 is built from 17 residues. Trimming took off 2 bases at V and 4 bases at J, with 17 bases between the two ends. The germline gives CDR1 KGHSH, CDR2 LQKENI. Here the CDR3 reads CASSPTDVPRDNEKLFF. The CDR3 region has the DNA TGTGCCAGCTCACCAACGGACGTCCCTCGGGATAATGAAAAACTGTTTTTT.

This clone was observed a few times. The chain recombines TRBV7-9 with TRBJ1-1; possibly TRBD1 for D (5 bases). Germline V gene lookup returns CDR1 SEHNR and CDR2 FQNEAQ (reference sequence). The V end lost 6 bases, the J end lost 8 bases, and 10 bases lay between the germline ends. This CDR3 is built from 11 residues. The CDR3 sequence: CASSPGKEAFF. In DNA form, the CDR3 reads TGTGCCAGCAGTCCAGGGAAAGAAGCTTTCTTT. The full variable domain, rest sourced from reference TRBV7-9 and TRBJ1-1, is DTGVSQNPRHKITKRGQNVTFRCDPISEHNRLYWYRQTLGQGPEFLTYFQNEAQLEKSRLLSDRFSAERPKGSFSTLEIQRTEQGDSAMYLCASSPGKEAFFGQGTRLTVV.

The chain has TRBV6-6 and TRBJ2-7, with 7 bases fitting TRBD2. This CDR3 has 14 amino acids. CDR1 is MNHNY, CDR2 SVGAGI, per germline (reference sequence). The V segment lost 8 bases and the J segment 2 bases; nucleotides outside the gene matches: 9. CDR3: CASGIGGIPYEQYF. The CDR3 coding sequence is TGTGCCAGCGGCATCGGGGGGATTCCCTACGAGCAGTACTTC.

The CDR3 spells CASKGAGNNEQFF. The CDR3 DNA sequence: TGTGCCAGCAAGGGGGCGGGTAATAATGAGCAGTTCTTC. The V call is TRBV27, the J call TRBJ2-1, with 7 bases lining up with TRBD1. The junction had 7 bases not matched to a gene; V was cut back by 7 bases and J by 7 bases. The germline V gene has CDR1 MNHEY and CDR2 SMNVEV (reference sequence). The CDR3 consists of 13 residues.